The text below deals with one T cell receptor beta chain. Its antigen is currently unknown. This record belongs to a study of T-cell memory formation after mild COVID-19. Study summary: Clusters of TCRs were largely donor specific. Whole-study results and caveats: Pre-infection memory already had some responding clones, implying cross-reactive memory joined. Second-wave clones reaching peak frequency on day 37 lacked confirmed SARS-CoV-2 specificity.

TCRdb re-analysed the 5' RACE reads in MiXCR, keeping a single row per CDR3 protein. The data contain about 540,000 distinct CDR3 sequences, 20% of them singletons. From germline, CDR1 is SGDLS and CDR2 YYNGEE. Trimming stripped 0 bases from V and 5 bases from J, with 6 bases between. The CDR3 loop spans 12 amino acids. V and J are TRBV9 and TRBJ2-7; D is possibly TRBD2 (6 bases). Sequencing was done on a sample of PBMCs or a T cell subset sorted from them (not recorded which). The source is an adult woman who had mild COVID-19 (a few samples of this study predate the infection). Cell type and time point are not known. DNA for the CDR3: TGTGCCAGCAGCGTAGGGGGGGACGAGCAGTACTTC. Protein product: CASSVGGDEQYF.